The 24 T cell receptor beta chains reported below all come from one sample, sequenced in a study of T cells in localized non-small cell lung cancer. Clones were sequenced by immunoSEQ multiplex PCR, and TCRdb holds only the in-frame ones, with some missing. The sample shows about 28,000 clones, approximately 84% of them seen only once. The source material was peripheral blood mononuclear cells, sampled before any cancer treatment. These receptors originate from a man between 40 and 70 years old with stage III lung adenocarcinoma.

The chain recombines TRBV2 with TRBJ1-2; the D is unclear. V was trimmed by 7 bases and J by 1 base, leaving 13 bases between them. The germline CDR1 and CDR2 sequences are SNHLY and FYNNEI. This CDR3 has 14 residues. CDR3 protein: CASIISGSNYGYTF. CDR3 DNA: TGTGCCAGCATTATCTCTGGCAGTAACTATGGCTACACCTTC.

The J gene is TRBJ1-6, the V gene TRBV28; 8 bases fit TRBD1. After removal of 5 bases from V and 16 bases from J, the junction contained 13 bases not matched to a gene. Looked up from germline, CDR1 is MDHEN and CDR2 is SYDVKM. The CDR3 sequence is 14 residues long. The CDR3 loop reads CASSPWQGAAILHF. CDR3 DNA: TGTGCCAGCAGTCCTTGGCAGGGGGCCGCCATTCTCCACTTT.

This clone turned up a few times. The V and J genes are TRBV5-4 and TRBJ2-7; 7 positions agree with TRBD2. V dropped 2 bases and J dropped 6; count of bases not matched to a gene: 11. The CDR3 contains 15 residues. Germline V gene data show CDR1 as SGHNT and CDR2 as YYREEE (reference sequence). The chain's CDR3 is CASSFGQSGVIEQYV. The CDR3 nucleotides read TGTGCCAGCAGCTTTGGCCAGAGCGGGGTCATCGAGCAGTACGTC.

The J gene is TRBJ2-1, the V gene TRBV4-1; 14 positions match TRBD2. The CDR3 consists of 19 residues. With V trimmed by 4 bases and J by 1 base, 9 bases remained unmatched. In germline, CDR1 is MGHRA, CDR2 YSYEKL. The CDR3 coding sequence is TGCGCCAGCAGCCTCCGACTAGCGGGGGGGCCTCGATCCTACAATGAGCAGTTCTTC. Protein product: CASSLRLAGGPRSYNEQFF.

This chain links TRBV5-4 with TRBJ2-1; D may correspond to TRBD1 or TRBD2 (5 bases each). Deletions cut 0 bases from V and 15 bases from J, with 16 bases between. There are 13 residues in the CDR3. The germline V gene has CDR1 SGHNT and CDR2 YYREEE (reference sequence). CDR3 region: CASSLVGTPDAFF. In nucleotides, the CDR3 is TGTGCCAGCAGCTTGGTAGGGACCCCGGATGCGTTCTTC.

V and J are TRBV9 and TRBJ1-2; no clear D. V was trimmed by 3 bases and J by 7 bases, leaving 22 bases between them. Germline loops: CDR1 SGDLS, CDR2 YYNGEE. The CDR3 runs 16 residues. The CDR3 DNA reads TGTGCCAGCAGCGGAGGAGTACAGTCCCGGCGGGGTGGCTACACCTTC. Residues: CASSGGVQSRRGGYTF.

The chain is built from TRBV6-1 and TRBJ2-7; perhaps TRBD2 as D (6 bases). Trimming removed 4 bases from V and 6 bases from J, with 19 bases in between. Germline CDR1 is MNHNS and CDR2 is SASEGT. The CDR3 has 15 residues. CDR3 in DNA: TGTGCCAGCAGTGCCCTTTCTCTGGTGGGGGGCGAGCAGTACTTC. This codes for CASSALSLVGGEQYF.

This chain connects TRBV18 to TRBJ1-1, with D possibly being TRBD1 (6 bases). V dropped 3 bases and J dropped 1 base, with 9 bases sitting between them. The CDR3 has 14 amino acids. The germline V gene encodes CDR1 KGHSH and CDR2 LQKENI. CDR3 coding DNA: TGTGCCAGCTCACCGGCGACAGGGAACACTGAAGCTTTCTTT. Translated, it gives CASSPATGNTEAFF.

The rearrangement uses TRBV29-1 and TRBJ2-7, with D possibly TRBD2 on 6 matching bases. Trimming removed 7 bases from V and 3 bases from J, with 10 bases in between. Germline CDR1 SQVTM, CDR2 ANQGSEA. This CDR3 is built from 11 residues. The CDR3 bases are TGCAGCGGCGGGGACTTCTACGAGCAGTACTTC. Translation gives CSGGDFYEQYF.

The chain combines TRBV2 with TRBJ1-2; D ambiguous. CDR3 size: 13 residues. The ends were cut back, 5 bases at V and 2 bases at J, with 9 bases in the middle. Germline values: CDR1 SNHLY, CDR2 FYNNEI. For the CDR3, the DNA is TGTGCCAGCAGTCTTGGATCGAACTATGGCTACACCTTC. Its protein is CASSLGSNYGYTF.

The chain links TRBV28 to TRBJ1-2; unclear D gene. The germline CDR1 and CDR2 sequences are MDHEN and SYDVKM. Trimming stripped 4 bases from V and 8 bases from J, with 14 bases between. The CDR3 loop spans 13 amino acids. DNA of the CDR3: TGTGCCAGCAGTTGGGGTTACTCGGAGGGCTACACCTTC. Its translation is CASSWGYSEGYTF.

The V and J genes are TRBV7-2 and TRBJ1-3; D is unclear. The CDR3 is 14 residues long. V was cut by 5 bases and J by 2 bases, with 10 bases left in between. Germline V gene sequence: CDR1 SGHTA, CDR2 FQGNSA. CDR3 coding DNA: TGTGCCAGCAGCGGCGGAGGAGCTGGAAACACCATATATTTT. It is translated as CASSGGGAGNTIYF. Looking up the rest from reference TRBV7-2 and TRBJ1-3 gives the full variable domain: GAGVSQSPSNKVTEKGKDVELRCDPISGHTALYWYRQSLGQGLEFLIYFQGNSAPDKSGLPSDRFSAERTGGSVSTLTIQRTQQEDSAVYLCASSGGGAGNTIYFGEGSWLTVV.

The rearrangement uses TRBV6-6 and TRBJ1-5; 8 bases are shared with TRBD1. CDR3 length: 14 amino acids. The trim removed 7 bases at V and 4 bases at J, leaving 6 bases unmatched. Germline loops: CDR1 MNHNY, CDR2 SVGAGI (reference sequence). CDR3 in amino acids: CASTAGGRNQPQHF. The CDR3, as DNA: TGTGCCAGCACCGCAGGGGGCAGGAATCAGCCCCAGCATTTT.

There are a few counts of this clone. The genes are TRBV6-1 and TRBJ2-1; D remains unclear. V lost 2 bases, J lost 12 bases, and 8 bases lay in between. Germline CDR1 is MNHNS and CDR2 is SASEGT. The CDR3 spans 11 residues. The CDR3: CASSEPIGQFF. The DNA of the CDR3 is TGTGCCAGCAGTGAACCGATTGGGCAGTTCTTC.

The V gene is TRBV14, the J gene TRBJ1-2, with 8 positions matching TRBD1. Germline loops: CDR1 SGHDN, CDR2 FVKESK. J gave up 7 bases and V 5 bases, and 9 bases lay outside the gene matches. The CDR3 contains 14 residues. The CDR3 bases are TGTGCCAGCAGCGGGTCAGGGGGCTTGAGTGGCTACACCTTC. This encodes CASSGSGGLSGYTF.

The V gene is TRBV19, the J gene TRBJ2-7, with 13 positions matching TRBD2. J was trimmed by 4 bases and V by 9 bases; bases with no gene match: 6. There are 14 residues in the CDR3. Germline CDR1 reads LNHDA; CDR2 reads SQIVND (reference sequence). DNA for the CDR3: TGTGCCAGCTGGGGACTAGCGGGACCTTACGAGCAGTACGTC. Its protein is CASWGLAGPYEQYV.

The rearrangement links TRBV6-5 to TRBJ1-5; D remains ambiguous. CDR1 is MNHEY and CDR2 is SVGAGI in the germline V gene. CDR3 length equals 14 residues. Trimming stripped 6 bases from V and 2 bases from J, with 11 bases between. CDR3 coding DNA: TGTGCCAGCAGGACACAGAAGGGCAATCAGCCCCAGCATTTT. Amino acid sequence: CASRTQKGNQPQHF.

The chain links TRBV18 to TRBJ1-2, with TRBD1 as a possible D gene (6 bases). Trimming left V 3 bases short and J 4 bases short, with 15 bases between. The germline V gene has CDR1 KGHSH and CDR2 LQKENI. The CDR3 has 15 amino acids. The CDR3 sequence: CASSPLGGLGYGYTF. The CDR3 coding sequence is TGTGCCAGCTCACCCCTGGGGGGCTTGGGCTATGGCTACACCTTC.

The chain recombines TRBV7-9 with TRBJ1-2, with D tentatively TRBD1 (6 bases). Trimming shortened V by 3 bases and J by 3 bases, and 20 bases separated the two germline ends. The CDR3 sequence is 17 residues long. Per the germline V gene, CDR1 is SEHNR and CDR2 is FQNEAQ (reference sequence). The CDR3 nucleotides are TGTGCCAGCAGCTTCGACGTACAGGGAGTTTTTGACTATGGCTACACCTTC. This codes for CASSFDVQGVFDYGYTF.

The chain is built from TRBV2 and TRBJ2-3; D remains ambiguous. Germline V gene sequence: CDR1 SNHLY, CDR2 FYNNEI. This CDR3 contains 19 residues. V was pared by 1 base and J by 2 bases, with 22 bases between. The CDR3, as DNA: TGTGCCAGCAGTGAAGTGGGAATTCGGTGGGGTCGTCTCACAGATACGCAGTATTTT. Protein product: CASSEVGIRWGRLTDTQYF.

In this sample, this clone turned up a few times. This chain connects TRBV28 to TRBJ2-7, with TRBD2 as a possible D gene (6 bases). Germline V gene sequence: CDR1 MDHEN, CDR2 SYDVKM. The V end lost 2 bases, the J end lost 5 bases, and 16 bases lay between the germline ends. The CDR3 loop spans 15 amino acids. CDR3: CASSLGGEGNDEQYF. The CDR3 region has the DNA TGTGCCAGCAGTTTAGGAGGGGAAGGGAACGACGAGCAGTACTTC.

This clone has a handful of counts. The rearrangement uses TRBV29-1 and TRBJ2-1, with 9 nucleotides matching TRBD2. Looked up from germline, CDR1 is SQVTM and CDR2 is ANQGSEA. V lost 3 bases, J lost 6 bases, and 12 bases stayed unmatched. The CDR3 has 16 amino acids. The CDR3 region is CSVDAVSSGVGNEQFF. CDR3 DNA sequence: TGCAGCGTTGATGCTGTTTCTAGCGGGGTTGGCAATGAGCAGTTCTTC.

In nucleotides, the CDR3 is TGCGCCAGCAGCCAAGTTTCTGGGGGGCCGATCACAGATACGCAGTATTTT. This encodes CASSQVSGGPITDTQYF. This chain joins TRBV4-1 and TRBJ2-3, with D perhaps given as TRBD1 or TRBD2 (6 bases each). This CDR3 is 17 amino acids long. V lost 1 base and J lost 2, with 16 bases in between. Germline CDR1 reads MGHRA; CDR2 reads YSYEKL.

For the CDR3, the DNA is TGTGCCAGCATCAGGGCCACCGGGGAGCTGTTTTTT. Translation: CASIRATGELFF. The rearrangement joins TRBV2 to TRBJ2-2, with TRBD1 as a possible D gene (5 bases). Germline assignment: CDR1 SNHLY and CDR2 FYNNEI. The CDR3 consists of 12 residues. Trimming left V 7 bases short and J 4 bases short, with 7 bases between.